Reported below is one TCR beta chain. The data derive from a study of blood T cell repertoires in COVID-19. Study at large: Italy, Spain and the United States were the sources of the convalescent and acute COVID-19 samples. The analysed material was cDNA or gDNA that came from T cells, B-cell-depleted T cells, or PBMCs.

Ages ranged from about 18 to 89 years, with residence in more than 20 US areas. In assigning cohorts, the study relied on participant-reported clinical history. Sequencing used immunoSEQ multiplex PCR; TCRdb keeps in-frame clones, though not all of them. Among about 140,000 clones listed, 87% were seen once. There are 13 residues in the CDR3. Germline assignment: CDR1 ENHRY and CDR2 SYGVKD. Trimming shortened V by 7 bases and J by 4 bases, and 13 bases separated the two germline ends. This clonotype originated in a man aged 60 to 75 who had recovered from COVID-19. J is TRBJ1-1 and V is TRBV10-3; weak D call: TRBD1 (6 bases). The sample consisted of PBMCs or T cells enriched from blood (not recorded which). The CDR3 reads CAIKGGTLTEAFF. CDR3 sequence (DNA): TGTGCCATCAAGGGGGGGACCCTCACTGAAGCTTTCTTT.